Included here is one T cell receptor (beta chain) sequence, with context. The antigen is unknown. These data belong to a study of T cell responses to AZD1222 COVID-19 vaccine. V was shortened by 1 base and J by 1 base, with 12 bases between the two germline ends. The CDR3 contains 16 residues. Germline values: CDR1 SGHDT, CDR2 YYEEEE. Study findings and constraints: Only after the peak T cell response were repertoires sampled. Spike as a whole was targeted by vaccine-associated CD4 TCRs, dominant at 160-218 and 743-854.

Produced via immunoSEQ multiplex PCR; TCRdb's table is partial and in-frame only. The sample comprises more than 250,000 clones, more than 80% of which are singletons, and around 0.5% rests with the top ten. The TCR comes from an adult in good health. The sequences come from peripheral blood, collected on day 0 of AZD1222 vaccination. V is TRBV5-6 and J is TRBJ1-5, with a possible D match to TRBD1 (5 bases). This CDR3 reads CASSLSLGGSNQPQHF. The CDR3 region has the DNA TGTGCCAGCAGCTTGAGTTTGGGGGGGAGCAATCAGCCCCAGCATTTT.